A single TCR beta chain is shown here with its context. Its antigen is unknown. This PCR relied on a set of 60 Vbeta primers and 13 Jbeta primers. Profiled with immunoSEQ multiplex PCR; TCRdb holds only in-frame clones, not every one. This table holds approximately 110,000 clones, about 68% found once. These data come from a study of cytomegalovirus exposure and HLA in healthy donors. Donors consisted of healthy bone marrow donors. Study-level points and caveats: According to an earlier analysis, most TCR beta V segments yielded productive rearrangements about 90% or about 30% of the time.

The germline V and J ends were trimmed by 3 bases and 9 bases, with 24 bases remaining between them. CDR3 length equals 18 residues. Germline V gene lookup returns CDR1 MNHNS and CDR2 SASEGT. The TCR originated in a man aged 30 to 45 in good health and CMV-seropositive. V is TRBV6-1 and J is TRBJ1-6; no clear D. Material: PBMCs. The CDR3 spells CASSETRTRMRKSSPLHF. The CDR3 bases are TGTGCCAGCAGTGAGACACGAACTCGGATGAGAAAAAGTTCACCCCTCCACTTT.